Listed here are 3 T cell receptor beta chains from one sample, sequenced in a study of T cell responses to AZD1222 COVID-19 vaccine. Libraries were prepared by immunoSEQ multiplex PCR; TCRdb keeps only in-frame clonotypes and omits some of them. This table has 65,000 to 100,000 clones, 65% to 85% appearing once. The starting material was peripheral blood, obtained on day 0 of AZD1222 vaccination. The origin of the receptors is an adult in good health.

This chain connects TRBV10-3 to TRBJ1-5; D perhaps matches TRBD1 (6 bases). The germline V and J ends were trimmed by 10 bases and 3 bases, with 16 bases remaining between them. The germline V gene encodes CDR1 ENHRY and CDR2 SYGVKD. The CDR3 is 14 residues long. Here the CDR3 DNA reads TGTGCCACCGCCCCCGGACAGCACAATCAGCCCCAGCATTTT. Protein: CATAPGQHNQPQHF.

The rearrangement uses TRBV6-5 and TRBJ1-2, with 7 bases that match TRBD1. Germline CDR1 MNHEY, CDR2 SVGAGI. This CDR3 has 13 amino acids. The V gene end was trimmed by 8 bases and the J gene end by 6 bases; junction bases not matched to a gene: 9. The DNA of the CDR3 is TGTGCCAGCCGGTTGAAGGGGGCGCATGGCTACACCTTC. This gives the protein CASRLKGAHGYTF.

The chain carries TRBV5-1 and TRBJ2-1; D is ambiguous. Germline CDR1 SGHRS, CDR2 YFSETQ. This CDR3 is built from 11 residues. V lost 4 bases, J lost 5 bases, and 4 bases lay in between. CDR3 coding DNA: TGCGCCAGCAGCCACAACAATGAGCAGTTCTTC. It specifies CASSHNNEQFF.